These T cell receptor beta chains were read from a single sample in a study of a mutant IDH1 vaccine in newly diagnosed glioma. TCRdb's copy holds only in-frame clones and misses some; the assay was immunoSEQ multiplex PCR. The table records some 63,000 clones, roughly 74% of them present only once. What these receptors recognize is not known. Specimen: PBMCs, collected from a glioma patient whose treatment included an IDH1 peptide vaccine. Receptors were obtained from a man aged 45-65 years with glioma. The CDR3 runs from the conserved cysteine through the conserved F or W.

j_call cdr3_length v_call cdr3_aa
TRBJ1-6 15 TRBV5-1 CASSLSGDSSSPLHF
TRBJ1-5 15 TRBV15 CATSLAKRGNQPQHF
TRBJ2-6 16 TRBV14 CASSQGHHSGANVLTF
TRBJ2-5 14 TRBV9 CASSVGTGQETQYF
TRBJ1-5 17 TRBV18 CASSPNRGAGSNQPQHF
TRBJ2-4 12 TRBV2 CASSDRQNIQYF
TRBJ1-4 13 TRBV30 CAWSVIENEKLFF
TRBJ2-7 11 TRBV20-1 CSASASREQYF
TRBJ1-4 12 TRBV30 CAWSSRNEKLFF
TRBJ1-2 12 TRBV5-6 CASSQEPYGYTF
TRBJ2-2 15 TRBV12-5 CASGFPALVTGELFF
TRBJ1-4 17 TRBV2 CASSDGVSGATNEKLFF
TRBJ2-2 15 TRBV10-3 CAISENQANTGELFF
TRBJ2-3 16 TRBV9 CASSAGLAGGSDTQYF
TRBJ2-2 15 TRBV19 CASNVAGGGTGELFF
TRBJ2-5 14 TRBV4-1 CASSLSGTKETQYF
TRBJ1-2 15 TRBV4-3 CASSQDRGQSYGYTF
TRBJ1-1 13 TRBV7-6 CASSRSQGSEAFF
TRBJ1-4 15 TRBV19 CASRPPTPTNEKLFF
TRBJ2-1 14 TRBV29-1 CSVEDRKGGDEQFF
TRBJ1-2 13 TRBV1 CTSSQLGAEGYTF
TRBJ2-2 13 TRBV7-6 CASSATWTGELFF
TRBJ2-2 15 TRBV9 CASSVVPTGTGELFF
TRBJ2-1 17 TRBV15 CATSRVRQVGGHNEQFF
TRBJ1-2 15 TRBV7-2 CASSFTRGVEFGYTF
TRBJ1-2 14 TRBV5-4 CASSLETGGEGYTF
TRBJ2-1 17 TRBV4-1 CASSRTPLAGGPGEQFF
TRBJ2-2 16 TRBV9 CASSVAGGRWTGELFF
TRBJ1-2 14 TRBV27 CASDLARAGLGYTF
TRBJ2-4 15 TRBV19 CASRRFGASKNIQYF
TRBJ2-7 13 TRBV6-1 CASSAGTAYEQYF
TRBJ2-1 16 TRBV9 CASSVVDRGIYNEQFF
TRBJ2-5 16 TRBV30 CAWSRGDRVDQETQYF
TRBJ2-1 16 TRBV5-4 CASSLAVTVSYNEQFF
TRBJ1-4 19 TRBV18 CASSLARDVVSYRAEKLFF
TRBJ1-5 16 TRBV6-5 CASSYSSRGKRQPQHF
TRBJ2-7 13 TRBV7-9 CASSLVTIHEQYF
TRBJ1-4 15 TRBV28 CASRKGAGLNEKLFF
TRBJ2-7 15 TRBV6-6 CASSYSPGLTYEQYF
TRBJ1-5 13 TRBV5-4 CASSWDLNQPQHF
TRBJ2-3 14 TRBV30 CAWSLEVSTDTQYF
TRBJ2-6 17 TRBV4-2 CASSQAGRFSGANVLTF